This is a list of T cell receptor beta chains from one sample in a study of OX40 agonist ivuxolimab in advanced cancers. Assay: immunoSEQ multiplex PCR; the TCRdb copy retains only in-frame clones and omits some. The sample records some 70,000 clones, about 81% being singletons. The sample here was CD4+ or CD8+ T cells sorted from blood, taken in a trial of the OX40 agonist ivuxolimab. Every receptor here comes from an adult with an advanced solid tumor such as melanoma, head and neck, liver or kidney cancer. CDR3s include the opening cysteine and the closing phenylalanine or tryptophan. D genes are given only for firm matches. A row's size may be missing; if present it is once, few, many or a size class.

V,length,D,size,J,CDR3,DNA
TRBV7-2,15,-,once,TRBJ2-1,CASSLGREPYNEQFF,TGTGCCAGCAGCTTGGGCAGGGAACCCTACAATGAGCAGTTCTTC
TRBV7-8,14,TRBD1,-,TRBJ1-1,CASSSRQGPTEAFF,TGTGCCAGCAGCTCCCGACAGGGGCCCACTGAAGCTTTCTTT
TRBV11-2,14,TRBD2,-,TRBJ2-5,CASSLLAGAKTQYF,TGTGCCAGCAGCTTACTAGCGGGGGCGAAGACCCAGTACTTC
TRBV2,14,TRBD1,-,TRBJ1-2,CASRDRPSAGGYTF,TGTGCCAGCAGGGACAGGCCCTCGGCGGGGGGCTACACCTTC
TRBV5-5,11,-,-,TRBJ2-5,CASSFGETQYF,TGTGCCAGCAGCTTCGGAGAGACCCAGTACTTC
TRBV12-5,14,-,-,TRBJ1-5,CASGFGSSNQPQHF,TGTGCTAGTGGTTTTGGCAGTAGCAATCAGCCCCAGCATTTT
TRBV9,14,TRBD2,-,TRBJ2-3,CASSPSGTTDTQYF,TGTGCCAGCAGCCCAAGCGGGACCACAGATACGCAGTATTTT
TRBV19,13,TRBD1,-,TRBJ1-5,CATRDRGNQPQHF,TGTGCCACACGAGACAGGGGTAATCAGCCCCAGCATTTT
TRBV11-2,15,TRBD2,-,TRBJ2-3,CASSLDGGLADTQYF,TGTGCCAGCAGCTTAGACGGGGGGTTGGCAGATACGCAGTATTTT
TRBV4-1,14,-,-,TRBJ2-2,CASSQAGNTGELFF,TGCGCCAGCAGCCAAGCGGGGAACACCGGGGAGCTGTTTTTT
TRBV2,14,TRBD1,-,TRBJ1-2,CASSLQGAGYGYTF,TGTGCCAGCAGTCTACAGGGGGCGGGCTATGGCTACACCTTC
TRBV6-4,15,-,few,TRBJ1-2,CASSYQGIGSYGYTF,TGTGCCAGCAGTTACCAGGGTATTGGAAGCTATGGCTACACCTTC
TRBV28,14,-,-,TRBJ1-2,CATRGLTGPYGYTF,TGTGCCACCCGGGGGCTTACTGGCCCCTATGGCTACACCTTC
TRBV7-9,14,TRBD1,-,TRBJ1-4,CASSYRGMDEKLFF,TGTGCCAGCAGCTACAGGGGAATGGATGAAAAACTGTTTTTT
TRBV6-1,12,-,-,TRBJ2-3,CASSARTDTQYF,TGTGCCAGCAGCGCCCGTACAGATACGCAGTATTTT
TRBV5-1,16,TRBD2,-,TRBJ2-1,CASSPNLGLDHNEQFF,TGCGCCAGCAGCCCTAACCTTGGACTAGACCACAATGAGCAGTTCTTC
TRBV5-1,13,-,few,TRBJ2-5,CASSLAGPETQYF,TGCGCCAGCAGCTTGGCGGGTCCGGAGACCCAGTACTTC
TRBV5-1,12,-,-,TRBJ2-7,CASSLEGRPQYF,TGCGCCAGCAGCTTGGAGGGACGGCCCCAGTACTTC
TRBV9,15,TRBD2,few,TRBJ2-5,CASSSSGGAQETQYF,TGTGCCAGCAGCAGTTCGGGGGGAGCCCAAGAGACCCAGTACTTC
TRBV2,12,TRBD2,-,TRBJ2-3,CASSAGGSGALF,TGTGCCAGCAGTGCGGGGGGTAGCGGGGCACTTTTT
TRBV30,12,-,-,TRBJ1-1,CAWSVGTAQAFF,TGTGCCTGGAGTGTTGGGACGGCTCAAGCTTTCTTT
TRBV10-3,13,-,-,TRBJ2-3,CAISRTSTDTQYF,TGTGCCATCAGTAGGACTAGCACAGATACGCAGTATTTT
TRBV10-1,18,-,-,TRBJ2-3,CASEGTGCEGPSTDTQYF,TGCGCCAGCGAAGGCACGGGATGTGAGGGGCCCTCCACAGATACGCAGTATTTT
TRBV7-3,15,-,-,TRBJ1-2,CASSPRKDPSFGYTF,TGTGCCAGCAGCCCAAGGAAAGACCCCTCTTTTGGCTACACCTTC
TRBV6-6,14,-,-,TRBJ1-5,CASSYNSGNQPQHF,TGTGCCAGCAGTTACAACAGTGGCAATCAGCCCCAGCATTTT
TRBV18,15,TRBD1,-,TRBJ1-4,CASSLNRDRAEKLFF,TGTGCCAGCTCATTGAACCGGGACAGGGCTGAAAAACTGTTTTTT
TRBV27,14,-,few,TRBJ2-1,CASSPLGGNNEQFF,TGTGCCAGCAGTCCCCTAGGGGGAAACAATGAGCAGTTCTTC
TRBV28,17,-,-,TRBJ1-3,CASSGGDRDPRGNTIYF,TGTGCCAGCAGTGGAGGGGACCGCGACCCCAGAGGAAACACCATATATTTT
TRBV19,14,TRBD2,-,TRBJ2-2,CASMRLARTGELFF,TGTGCCAGTATGCGACTAGCGCGAACCGGGGAGCTGTTTTTT
TRBV11-3,12,-,-,TRBJ2-2,CASSSGSGELFF,TGTGCCAGCAGCTCTGGGTCAGGGGAGCTGTTTTTT
TRBV5-1,16,-,-,TRBJ1-2,CASSLEVGRIPYGYTF,TGCGCCAGCAGCTTGGAAGTGGGACGGATCCCTTATGGCTACACCTTC
TRBV29-1,11,-,-,TRBJ2-7,CSVRRDYEQYF,TGCAGCGTTAGAAGAGACTACGAGCAGTACTTC
TRBV5-1,15,TRBD1,-,TRBJ2-3,CASSLWDRGTHTQYF,TGCGCCAGCAGCTTGTGGGACAGGGGGACTCATACGCAGTATTTT
TRBV29-1,13,-,-,TRBJ2-1,CSGSHGSYNEQFF,TGCAGCGGGTCCCATGGGTCCTACAATGAGCAGTTCTTC
TRBV18,14,-,once,TRBJ1-1,CASSEAQMNTEAFF,TGTGCCAGCTCCGAGGCGCAGATGAACACTGAAGCTTTCTTT
TRBV18,15,-,-,TRBJ1-1,CASSPGGFMNTEAFF,TGTGCCAGCTCACCCGGGGGGTTCATGAACACTGAAGCTTTCTTT
TRBV18,14,TRBD1,-,TRBJ1-2,CASSSTGESYGYTF,TGTGCCAGCTCATCCACAGGGGAATCCTATGGCTACACCTTC
TRBV7-8,13,-,-,TRBJ1-1,CASSFQLNTEAFF,TGTGCCAGCAGTTTTCAACTGAACACTGAAGCTTTCTTT
TRBV2,15,TRBD1,-,TRBJ2-2,CASNPDRTSAGELFF,TGTGCCAGCAATCCGGACAGGACAAGCGCCGGGGAGCTGTTTTTT
TRBV19,12,TRBD1,once,TRBJ2-1,CASTDRANEQFF,TGTGCCAGCACGGACAGGGCCAATGAGCAGTTCTTC
TRBV19,12,-,few,TRBJ1-1,CASSPMNTEAFF,TGTGCCTCTTCCCCTATGAACACTGAAGCTTTCTTT
TRBV6-5,14,TRBD1,-,TRBJ1-2,CASREQTGDYGYTF,TGTGCCAGCAGGGAACAGACAGGGGACTATGGCTACACCTTC
TRBV30,18,TRBD2,-,TRBJ2-2,CAWSSQGLAVSPARELFF,TGTGCCTGGAGTTCACAGGGACTAGCGGTTTCCCCAGCCCGGGAGCTGTTTTTT
TRBV4-1,14,TRBD1,few,TRBJ1-1,CASRPDRGRTEAFF,TGCGCCAGCAGACCGGACAGGGGTAGGACTGAAGCTTTCTTT
TRBV15,15,-,-,TRBJ1-5,CATSRDYWQNQPQHF,TGTGCCACCAGCAGAGATTATTGGCAGAATCAGCCCCAGCATTTT
TRBV7-2,15,TRBD1,few,TRBJ1-1,CASSYAGGMNTEAFF,TGTGCCAGCAGCTATGCAGGGGGGATGAACACTGAAGCTTTCTTT
TRBV28,15,-,-,TRBJ1-5,CASSPQGQGNQPQHF,TGTGCCAGCAGTCCACAGGGCCAAGGCAATCAGCCCCAGCATTTT
TRBV25-1,15,-,-,TRBJ1-6,CASSEYGGEGSPLHF,TGTGCCAGCAGTGAATATGGTGGGGAGGGTTCACCCCTCCACTTT
TRBV18,14,TRBD1,few,TRBJ1-2,CASSPARDSYGYTF,TGTGCCAGCTCACCTGCCAGGGACAGCTATGGCTACACCTTC
TRBV15,13,-,-,TRBJ2-7,CATSRDTGSGQYF,TGTGCCACCAGCAGAGATACGGGGTCGGGGCAGTACTTC
TRBV5-6,15,-,-,TRBJ1-2,CASSLEGVPSGGYTF,TGTGCCAGCAGCTTGGAGGGGGTACCTTCCGGCGGCTACACCTTC